This T cell receptor (beta chain) originates from a study of T-cell memory formation after mild COVID-19. Study in general: The two donors had largely donor-specific TCR clusters.

The CDR3 contains 14 residues. Looked up from germline, CDR1 is LNHNV and CDR2 is YYDKDF (reference sequence). Trimming pared 4 bases from V and 7 bases from J, leaving 16 bases between. Study-wide results and limits: What remained unconfirmed was the SARS-CoV-2 specificity of second-wave clones peaking on day 37. Contracting clones from day 15 to 85 had balanced CD4/CD8; later expanders favoured CD4+.

Amplification by 5'RACE using constant-segment primers produced TCR alpha and TCR beta cDNA libraries that carried sample barcodes and UMIs. MiXCR, run by TCRdb on the 5' RACE reads, gives a single entry per CDR3 protein. The top ten hold more than 20% of the sample, which has 250,000 to 350,000 distinct CDR3 sequences, around 19% seen once. In the case of this clonotype: What it recognizes is unknown.

The chain recombines TRBV15 with TRBJ1-1; D gene uncertain. The origin of this receptor is a man between 18 and 35 years old who had mild COVID-19 (a few samples of this study predate the infection). Cell type and time point are not known. Sequenced sample: PBMCs or a T cell subset sorted from them (not recorded which). CDR3 protein: CATSTYLGTFEAFF. The CDR3 DNA reads TGTGCCACCAGCACCTACCTGGGCACTTTTGAAGCTTTCTTT.